Below are 6 T cell receptor beta chains sequenced from a single sample in a study of T cells in Graves' hyperthyroidism and ophthalmopathy. It was RNA transcripts that yielded the amplified TCR beta CDR3 regions. The HTBI primer set drove a first-round RT-PCR of the TCR CDR3. A single record per CDR3 protein comes from TCRdb applying MiXCR to the multiplex PCR reads. Altogether about 600,000 distinct CDR3 sequences are present, approximately 15% being singletons, with the ten largest covering 3% to 4%. The sample comprised blood. Receptors originate from a woman aged 40 to 50 with Graves' ophthalmopathy.

Many counts were recorded for this clonotype. The J gene is TRBJ2-7, the V gene TRBV11-2; TRBD2 is a possible D gene (6 bases). Trimming left V 0 bases short and J 6 bases short, with 12 bases between. The CDR3 has 14 amino acids. Germline V CDR1 and CDR2: SGHAT, FQNNGV. DNA for the CDR3: TGTGCCAGCAGCTTAGATTGGGGACTGGCCGAGCAGTACTTC. This encodes CASSLDWGLAEQYF.

This clonotype was counted ten times or more. The V gene is TRBV6-1, the J gene TRBJ2-7; 7 positions agree with TRBD1. Germline trimming cut 2 bases from V and 0 bases from J; bases unmatched to any gene: 4. Per the germline V gene, CDR1 is MNHNS and CDR2 is SASEGT. The length of the CDR3 is 15 residues. The DNA of the CDR3 is TGTGCCAGCAGTGAAACACACAGGGGCTCCTACGAGCAGTACTTC. Its translation is CASSETHRGSYEQYF.

CDR3 bases: TGTGCCATCAAGAACCGGGAACCCGGTGGGGCTTTCTTT. Protein: CAIKNREPGGAFF. The chain combines TRBV10-3 with TRBJ1-1; D is ambiguous. Germline lookup yields CDR1 ENHRY and CDR2 SYGVKD. The length of the CDR3 is 13 residues. The V end was cut by 7 bases, the J end by 11 bases, with 20 bases between.

The sample holds many counts of this clonotype. The rearrangement joins TRBV5-1 to TRBJ2-1; D call uncertain. The CDR3 runs to 16 residues. The germline CDR1 and CDR2 sequences are SGHRS and YFSETQ. The V end was cut by 0 bases, the J end by 0 bases, with 10 bases between. This CDR3 is CASSLGVVSSYNEQFF. The CDR3 bases are TGCGCCAGCAGCTTGGGAGTGGTTAGCTCCTACAATGAGCAGTTCTTC.

The DNA for the CDR3 is TGTGCCAGCAGCGCACAGGACCAAATCTATGGCTACACCTTC. Protein product: CASSAQDQIYGYTF. V is TRBV5-4 and J is TRBJ1-2, with a weak D call TRBD1 (5 bases). The CDR3 is 14 residues long. Germline assignment: CDR1 SGHNT and CDR2 YYREEE (reference sequence). V was shortened by 4 bases and J by 4 bases, with 14 bases between the two germline ends.

The rearrangement uses TRBV6-2 or TRBV6-3 and TRBJ2-1, with 8 bases that match TRBD2. V gave up 6 bases and J gave up 3 bases; unmatched junction bases: 7. CDR3 length equals 15 residues. The germline gives CDR1 MNHEY, CDR2 SVGEGT. CDR3 coding DNA: TGTGCCAGCAGGCAAAGCGGGAGAGTCTACAATGAGCAGTTCTTC. It is translated as CASRQSGRVYNEQFF.